This T cell receptor beta chain is drawn from a study of monozygotic twins with inflammatory bowel disease. General study points: Separate T cell subtypes could not be resolved from one another.

Turning to this clonotype: What it binds is not known.

CDR3 length: 13 amino acids. Germline V gives CDR1 DFQATT, CDR2 SNEGSKA (reference sequence). Each donor supplied approximately 2.5 ml of blood. Making each TCR library took around 3,600 ng of total RNA. The cDNA of both the TCRalpha and TCRbeta chains was subjected to two nested PCRs of approximately 16 and 9 cycles. TCRdb reanalyzed the 5' RACE reads, giving one entry per CDR3 protein sequence and no DNA. Its table records around 140,000 distinct CDR3 sequences. The sequence was collected from a human donor with ulcerative colitis or Crohn's disease, or a healthy co-twin of an affected twin (not recorded which). The genes are TRBV20-1 and TRBJ2-5; TCRdb selects TRBD1, and the lack of DNA leaves this call unchecked. The sequenced sample consisted of blood. CDR3: CSAPGQGLETQYF.